The T cell receptor beta chain described here comes from a study of blood T cell repertoires in COVID-19. A remark on this clone: Other DNA sequences in this sample translate to the same CDR3.

CDR1 KGHDR and CDR2 SFDVKD come from the germline V gene. J gave up 4 bases and V 4 bases, and 6 bases lay outside the gene matches. The CDR3 extends over 15 amino acids. Only in-frame clones appear in the TCRdb table, and some are missing; sequencing was by immunoSEQ multiplex PCR. The repertoire holds approximately 350,000 clones, with 85% to 90% as singletons. The V gene is TRBV24-1, the J gene TRBJ2-5; 9 bases fit TRBD1. The origin of this receptor is an older woman with COVID-19, enrolled during active disease. The sequencing sample was made of peripheral blood. The CDR3 loop reads CATSDPGTGRETQYF. In nucleotides, the CDR3 is TGTGCCACCAGTGACCCGGGGACAGGGCGAGAGACCCAGTACTTC.